Each of the 25 T cell receptor beta chains below was sequenced from the same sample in a study of human CD4 T cells and Enterobacteriaceae. The repertoire was sequenced with immunoSEQ multiplex PCR; TCRdb's copy has only in-frame clones and lacks some. The table includes about 26,000 clones, more than 80% detected once. Memory CD4+ T cells were sorted as all CD4+ cells except CD45RA+CCR7+CD95- naive cells, over 98% pure. The sample taken for sequencing was memory CD4+ T cells from blood. Receptor source: a human donor in good health.

The rearrangement joins TRBV11-2 to TRBJ2-5; TRBD1 is a possible D gene (5 bases). CDR1 is SGHAT and CDR2 is FQNNGV in the germline V gene. The CDR3 spans 15 residues. Trimming pared 2 bases from V and 0 bases from J, leaving 10 bases between. DNA for the CDR3: TGTGCCAGCAGCTTAAGACAGCGATACCAAGAGACCCAGTACTTC. Its protein is CASSLRQRYQETQYF.

This clone is medium-sized (0.01 to 0.1%) by share. The V call is TRBV7-2, the J call TRBJ1-2; D gene unclear. CDR1 and CDR2 (germline): SGHTA, FQGNSA. This CDR3 spans 14 amino acids. V was shortened by 5 bases and J by 4 bases, with 14 bases between the two germline ends. The CDR3 is CASSRGEQFYGYTF. The CDR3 nucleotides are TGTGCCAGCAGCCGTGGGGAGCAGTTCTATGGCTACACCTTC. Looking up the rest from reference TRBV7-2 and TRBJ1-2 gives the full variable domain: GAGVSQSPSNKVTEKGKDVELRCDPISGHTALYWYRQSLGQGLEFLIYFQGNSAPDKSGLPSDRFSAERTGGSVSTLTIQRTQQEDSAVYLCASSRGEQFYGYTFGSGTRLTVV.

The gene calls are TRBV7-8 and TRBJ2-1, with a tentative D call TRBD2 (6 bases). The V and J ends lost 9 bases and 3 bases respectively, with 18 bases between them. Germline loops: CDR1 SGHVS, CDR2 FQNEAQ. The CDR3 spans 15 residues. This chain's CDR3 is CASIRRGPNYNEQFF. The CDR3 nucleotides are TGTGCCAGTATTCGGCGGGGCCCCAACTACAATGAGCAGTTCTTC.

V usage is TRBV7-9 and J usage is TRBJ2-7; D possibly matches TRBD1 or TRBD2 (5 bases each). This CDR3 spans 15 amino acids. The germline gives CDR1 SEHNR, CDR2 FQNEAQ (reference sequence). V lost 4 bases and J 6 bases, leaving 19 bases between the germline ends. The CDR3 spells CASSSTGTRLGEQYF. CDR3 nucleotide sequence: TGTGCCAGCAGCTCAACCGGGACCCGCCTCGGCGAGCAGTACTTC.

V usage is TRBV5-1 and J usage is TRBJ1-3, with D unresolved. The germline V and J ends were trimmed by 5 bases and 0 bases, with 12 bases remaining between them. CDR1 is SGHRS and CDR2 is YFSETQ in the germline V gene. The CDR3 loop spans 15 amino acids. The DNA for the CDR3 is TGCGCCAGCAGGGCAGAAAGTTACTCTGGAAACACCATATATTTT. Amino acid sequence: CASRAESYSGNTIYF.

This clone occurred once. The CDR3, as DNA: TGCGCCAGCAGGGTCGCGGGTTGGGAAAACACCGGGGAGCTGTTTTTT. Protein product: CASRVAGWENTGELFF. The genes are TRBV5-1 and TRBJ2-2; maybe TRBD2 (5 bases). Trimming stripped 5 bases from V and 2 bases from J, with 16 bases between. This CDR3 spans 16 amino acids. Germline V lookup: CDR1 SGHRS, CDR2 YFSETQ.

The V and J genes are TRBV5-5 and TRBJ2-7, with D perhaps given as TRBD1 or TRBD2 (6 bases each). The CDR3 is made up of 11 amino acids. V dropped 2 bases and J dropped 9 bases, with 9 bases sitting between them. Germline CDR1 is SGHKS and CDR2 is YYEKEE (reference sequence). This CDR3 is CASSLQGGQYF. For the CDR3, the DNA is TGTGCCAGCAGCTTACAGGGAGGGCAGTACTTC.

V is TRBV6-1 and J is TRBJ2-2, with D maybe TRBD1 (6 bases). From germline, CDR1 is MNHNS and CDR2 SASEGT. The CDR3 spans 14 residues. V lost 3 bases, J lost 5 bases, and 10 bases lay in between. The CDR3 DNA sequence: TGTGCCAGCAGTGACAGGGGTGGGACCGGGGAGCTGTTTTTT. Amino acid sequence: CASSDRGGTGELFF.

A few counts support this clone. This sequence joins TRBV27 and TRBJ2-1, with 7 bases matching TRBD1. Per the germline V gene, CDR1 is MNHEY and CDR2 is SMNVEV (reference sequence). This CDR3 region has 14 residues. Trimming at V came to 5 bases and at J to 8 bases, leaving 9 bases not matched to a gene. CDR3 protein: CASSSHRGEDEQFF. CDR3 nucleotides: TGTGCCAGCAGTAGCCACAGGGGAGAGGATGAGCAGTTCTTC.

The chain uses TRBV6-1 and TRBJ1-2; 7 bases fit TRBD1. This CDR3 contains 18 residues. Germline V gene lookup returns CDR1 MNHNS and CDR2 SASEGT. V lost 1 base to trimming and J lost 4 bases; unmatched junction nucleotides: 15. Written as DNA, the CDR3 is TGTGCCAGCAGTGAAGGAGGCTCTCATTCCCGGGACAGCTATGGCTACACCTTC. Its translation: CASSEGGSHSRDSYGYTF.

The chain couples TRBV18 to TRBJ2-3; D gene unclear. Trimming cost V 0 bases and J 0 bases, with 4 bases left between them. Per the germline V gene, CDR1 is KGHSH and CDR2 is LQKENI. CDR3 length: 14 residues. CDR3 protein: CASSPPSSTDTQYF. The CDR3 region has the DNA TGTGCCAGCTCACCACCCTCTAGCACAGATACGCAGTATTTT.

This clone is medium-sized in the sample. This chain links TRBV20-1 with TRBJ2-5; D uncertain. This CDR3 has 10 residues. In germline, CDR1 is DFQATT, CDR2 SNEGSKA (reference sequence). Trimming cost V 5 bases and J 9 bases, with 10 bases left between them. The CDR3 reads CSAPLVPQYF. The CDR3 nucleotides read TGCAGTGCTCCCCTCGTGCCCCAGTACTTC.

This clone appeared a few times. V gene TRBV6-1 combines with J gene TRBJ1-6; D not resolved. V lost 10 bases to trimming and J lost 0 bases, with 13 bases between them. This CDR3 has 15 amino acids. Germline assignment: CDR1 MNHNS and CDR2 SASEGT. DNA for the CDR3: TGTGCCATTCCAATCCAGAGCTCCTATAATTCACCCCTCCACTTT. Amino acid sequence: CAIPIQSSYNSPLHF.

This chain uses TRBV11-2 with TRBJ2-7, with D maybe TRBD1 (5 bases). Trimming left V 3 bases short and J 4 bases short, with 13 bases between. This CDR3 has 14 amino acids. CDR1 and CDR2 from the germline V gene are SGHAT and FQNNGV. In DNA form, the CDR3 reads TGTGCCAGCAGCTTTCAAGACAGCTTATACGAGCAGTACTTC. Translating it yields CASSFQDSLYEQYF. The full variable domain, rest sourced from reference TRBV11-2 and TRBJ2-7, is EAGVAQSPRYKIIEKRQSVAFWCNPISGHATLYWYQQILGQGPKLLIQFQNNGVVDDSQLPKDRFSAERLKGVDSTLKIQPAKLEDSAVYLCASSFQDSLYEQYFGPGTRLTVT.

This chain links TRBV27 with TRBJ2-3, with TRBD2 as a possible D gene (6 bases). With 5 bases removed from V and 2 bases from J, the gap between germline ends came to 14 bases. The CDR3 has 15 residues. CDR1 and CDR2 (germline): MNHEY, SMNVEV (reference sequence). In DNA, the CDR3 is TGTGCCAGCAGTGCGGGACTTCCGACCACAGATACGCAGTATTTT. This sequence encodes CASSAGLPTTDTQYF.

The chain carries TRBV19 and TRBJ1-5; 10 nucleotides agree with TRBD1. J lost 5 bases, V lost 5 bases, and 6 bases had no gene match. Germline CDR1 and CDR2: LNHDA and SQIVND (reference sequence). This CDR3 region has 15 residues. The CDR3 DNA is TGTGCCAGTAGTCCAAGACAGGGGGCCTATCAGCCCCAGCATTTT. This sequence encodes CASSPRQGAYQPQHF.

V usage is TRBV6-1 and J usage is TRBJ1-6; 8 positions agree with TRBD1. J lost 9 bases, V lost 7 bases, and 5 bases had no gene match. CDR1 is MNHNS and CDR2 is SASEGT in the germline V gene. The length of the CDR3 is 13 residues. In nucleotides, the CDR3 is TGTGCCAGCACCAGGGGGCAGAGTTCACCCCTCCACTTT. Protein: CASTRGQSSPLHF.

This rearrangement joins TRBV27 to TRBJ2-6; perhaps D is TRBD1 or TRBD2 (5 bases each). Between the trimmed V and J ends, which lost 5 bases and 0 bases, there was a span of 14 bases. The CDR3 consists of 17 residues. Looked up from germline, CDR1 is MNHEY and CDR2 is SMNVEV (reference sequence). CDR3 amino acids: CASSHEGINSGANVLTF. The CDR3 DNA is TGTGCCAGCAGTCATGAGGGGATTAACTCTGGGGCCAACGTCCTGACTTTC.

The chain recombines TRBV18 with TRBJ2-3, with D unclear. The ends were cut back, 3 bases at V and 3 bases at J, with 4 bases in the middle. CDR1 and CDR2 (germline): KGHSH, LQKENI. This CDR3 comprises 12 residues. The CDR3: CASSPGTDTQYF. In nucleotides, the CDR3 is TGTGCCAGCTCACCGGGAACAGATACGCAGTATTTT.

This clone has just one count. The genes are TRBV6-1 and TRBJ1-5, with D unresolved. This CDR3 region has 13 residues. The V end lost 3 bases, the J end lost 9 bases, and 12 bases lay between the germline ends. Per the germline V gene, CDR1 is MNHNS and CDR2 is SASEGT. The DNA for the CDR3 is TGTGCCAGCAGTGACACGGTAAACGGGCCCCAGCATTTT. This encodes CASSDTVNGPQHF.

V is TRBV19 and J is TRBJ2-1; possible D gene TRBD1, 5 bases. Germline V gives CDR1 LNHDA, CDR2 SQIVND (reference sequence). The CDR3 contains 14 residues. Trimming cost V 6 bases and J 8 bases, with 17 bases left between them. The CDR3 sequence: CASRGWGSADEQFF. The CDR3 bases are TGTGCCAGTAGGGGGTGGGGCTCAGCTGATGAGCAGTTCTTC.

The chain has TRBV18 and TRBJ1-5; the D is unclear. V shed 5 bases and J shed 2 bases, with 13 bases lying between them. There are 15 residues in the CDR3. Germline CDR1 is KGHSH and CDR2 is LQKENI. CDR3 sequence (DNA): TGTGCCAGCTCATCCGGGCCCCAGGGCAATCAGCCCCAGCATTTT. This translates into CASSSGPQGNQPQHF.

The chain has TRBV7-9 and TRBJ2-1; TRBD2 agrees at 11 bases. Germline CDR1 SEHNR, CDR2 FQNEAQ (reference sequence). The J segment lost 6 bases and the V segment lost 5 bases, leaving 12 bases of the junction unmatched. The CDR3 consists of 17 residues. CDR3 coding DNA: TGTGCCAGCAGCCCGATAGCGGGAGGGATACTTGCCAATGAGCAGTTCTTC. It yields the protein CASSPIAGGILANEQFF.

The V gene is TRBV7-2, the J gene TRBJ2-7; 8 bases are shared with TRBD2. V was clipped by 5 bases and J by 5 bases; unmatched bases: 14. The CDR3 extends over 16 amino acids. The germline CDR1 and CDR2 sequences are SGHTA and FQGNSA. The CDR3 sequence: CASSDPGLAGLDEQYF. The CDR3 DNA follows: TGTGCCAGCAGCGACCCGGGGTTAGCGGGATTAGACGAGCAGTACTTC.

A few counts support this clone. This chain joins TRBV9 and TRBJ2-7; D possibly corresponds to TRBD2 (6 bases). This CDR3 is built from 15 residues. V lost 4 bases, J lost 0 bases, and 14 bases lay in between. Per the germline V gene, CDR1 is SGDLS and CDR2 is YYNGEE. The CDR3 sequence is CASSPRPGDSYEQYF. The DNA of the CDR3 is TGTGCCAGCAGCCCCCGTCCGGGAGACTCCTACGAGCAGTACTTC.